This TCR beta chain emerged from a study of glioma-infiltrating T cells after dendritic cell vaccination. Germline CDR1 LNHNV, CDR2 YYDKDF (reference sequence). The CDR3 is 14 amino acids. V was pared by 0 bases and J by 5 bases, with 11 bases between. The primer mix had 60 V beta and 13 J beta primers. The data were produced by immunoSEQ multiplex PCR, yet TCRdb's version contains in-frame clones alone and is incomplete. The sample has approximately 84,000 clones; 85% to 90% are singletons. This TCR was sampled from a human donor with glioblastoma. J is TRBJ2-7 and V is TRBV15, with a tentative D call TRBD2 (7 bases). This sample comprised blood, obtained before dendritic cell vaccination. The chain's CDR3 is CATSRDWGGHEQYF. CDR3 sequence (DNA): TGTGCCACCAGCAGAGATTGGGGGGGCCACGAGCAGTACTTC. The complete variable domain, with remaining parts taken from reference TRBV15 and TRBJ2-7, reads DAMVIQNPRYQVTQFGKPVTLSCSQTLNHNVMYWYQQKSSQAPKLLFHYYDKDFNNEADTPDNFQSRRPNTSFCFLDIRSPGLGDTAMYLCATSRDWGGHEQYFGPGTRLTVT.